These T cell receptor beta chains were read from a single sample in a study of blood T cell repertoires in COVID-19. The repertoire was sequenced with immunoSEQ multiplex PCR; TCRdb's copy has only in-frame clones and lacks some. The sample holds under 200,000 clones, about 82% seen once. The specimen was peripheral blood. These receptors were taken from a man aged 65 to 79 with active or convalescent COVID-19. The conserved cysteine and the conserved F or W are not part of the CDR3 here.

j_call,v_call,cdr3_aa
TRBJ2-3,TRBV6-1,ASSEVPGGQDTQY
TRBJ2-7,TRBV27,ASSEGLAGYYEQY
TRBJ2-7,TRBV2,ASSVQGGEGEQY
TRBJ2-5,TRBV10-2,ASSYLAGAGETQY
TRBJ2-5,TRBV5-1,ASSWGTGEETQY
TRBJ1-6,TRBV19,ASSPGQGYSPLH
TRBJ1-2,TRBV18,ASSPRTGANGYT
TRBJ1-5,TRBV27,ASSSTGHRNQPQH
TRBJ1-2,TRBV7-9,ASSLDVGLNYGYT
TRBJ1-5,TRBV4-3,ASSQVAAEGEPQH
TRBJ1-5,TRBV29-1,SAVEQGHQPQH
TRBJ2-3,TRBV10-3,AITSGGTDTQY
TRBJ2-2,TRBV7-6,ASRPGGDTGELF
TRBJ1-2,TRBV19,ASSTTGRGYT
TRBJ2-3,TRBV7-6,ASSLGWASTDTQY
TRBJ2-5,TRBV19,ASGGTGQETQY
TRBJ1-5,TRBV28,ASSPGQGYQPQH
TRBJ2-7,TRBV9,ASSANVRSDEQY
TRBJ2-5,TRBV12-5,ASGPRLDGTQY
TRBJ1-1,TRBV29-1,SAAPGQTTEAF
TRBJ2-3,TRBV6-5,ASSSDRTSTDTQY
TRBJ1-5,TRBV3-1/TRBV3-2,ASSQDSQGFQPQH
TRBJ1-3,TRBV15,ATSRDLRDSGNTIY
TRBJ2-2,TRBV4-3,ASSQEIGRRTGELF
TRBJ1-3,TRBV2,ASNSQGAPGNTIY
TRBJ1-1,TRBV7-9,ASSQGTGLNTEAF
TRBJ2-3,TRBV4-3,ASSQTSGGAEGPTDTQY
TRBJ2-3,TRBV24-1,ATSGIQGDTQY
TRBJ1-1,TRBV19,ASRMQGNTEAF
TRBJ2-7,TRBV10-2,ASSAGPYEQY
TRBJ2-7,TRBV7-9,ASRPPGTSGNQQY
TRBJ2-7,TRBV6-6,ASSYSEGGDEQY
TRBJ1-3,TRBV7-9,ASSYRQDLGNTIY
TRBJ2-3,TRBV9,ASSVGGRDSTDTQY
TRBJ2-1,TRBV18,ASSQMYNEQF
TRBJ2-5,TRBV6-2/TRBV6-3,ASSYSSDNQETQY
TRBJ1-1,TRBV3-1/TRBV3-2,ASSQGHRTEAF
TRBJ1-2,TRBV5-1,ASSLATGGYGYT
TRBJ2-7,TRBV4-1,ASSQEWRSGQGAVEQY
TRBJ1-2,TRBV19,ASSQLRGGDYGYT